This T cell receptor (beta chain) is from a study of spatial heterogeneity in lung cancer. At the level of the study: More beta-chain than alpha-chain sequences were consistently detected.

Germline-derived CDR1 and CDR2 are SGHDT and YYEEEE. CDR3 size: 15 residues. The germline V and J ends were trimmed by 1 base and 6 bases, with 14 bases remaining between them. This clonotype was seen at least ten times. One entry per CDR3 protein results from TCRdb running MiXCR on the 5' RACE reads. The profile shows approximately 49,000 distinct CDR3 sequences, about 5.8% of them singletons. Time point: sample taken at primary tumor resection. The chain recombines TRBV5-6 with TRBJ1-5, with D possibly matching TRBD1 (5 bases). This clonotype was obtained from a male donor with early-stage non-small cell lung cancer. The specimen was PBMCs, collected at surgery. The CDR3 is CASSLKGQGGQPQHF. As DNA, the CDR3 is TGTGCCAGCAGCTTGAAAGGGCAGGGAGGTCAGCCCCAGCATTTT.